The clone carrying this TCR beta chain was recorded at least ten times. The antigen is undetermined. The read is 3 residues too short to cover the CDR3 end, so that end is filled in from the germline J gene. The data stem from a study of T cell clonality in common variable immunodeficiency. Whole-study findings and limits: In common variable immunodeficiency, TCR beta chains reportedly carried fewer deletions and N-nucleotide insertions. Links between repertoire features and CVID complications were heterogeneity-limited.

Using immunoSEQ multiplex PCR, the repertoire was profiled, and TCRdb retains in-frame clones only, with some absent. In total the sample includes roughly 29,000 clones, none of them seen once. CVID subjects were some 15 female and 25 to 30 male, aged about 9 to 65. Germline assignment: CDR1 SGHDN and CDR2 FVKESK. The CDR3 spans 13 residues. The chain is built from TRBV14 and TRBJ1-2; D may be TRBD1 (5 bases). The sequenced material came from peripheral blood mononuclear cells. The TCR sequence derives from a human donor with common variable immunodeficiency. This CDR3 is CASSQDIWTGYTF. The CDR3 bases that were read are TGTGCCAGCAGCCAAGATATCTGGACAGGC.